Below, 16 T cell receptor beta chains from the same sample are listed, as sequenced in a study of cytomegalovirus exposure and HLA in healthy donors. The PCR ran on 60 Vbeta and 13 Jbeta primers. Measured with immunoSEQ multiplex PCR; TCRdb has only the in-frame clones, and not every one. This table has approximately 59,000 clones, roughly 80% appearing once. Sequencing was done on a sample of PBMCs. These TCRs come from a girl between 10 and 17 years old in good health and CMV-seropositive.

This clone was counted only a few times. The CDR3 protein is CASSDSWTSGPNEQFF. The CDR3 DNA sequence: TGTGCCAGCAGTGACTCGTGGACTAGCGGACCCAATGAGCAGTTCTTC. This rearrangement joins TRBV6-4 to TRBJ2-1; 10 bases fit TRBD2. V lost 0 bases and J lost 6; bases outside the gene matches: 5. The V gene's germline CDR1 is MRHNA and CDR2 SNTAGT. CDR3 size: 16 residues.

This clone was observed a handful of times. The chain has TRBV7-8 and TRBJ1-1, with TRBD1 identical over 8 bases. The CDR3 has 13 residues. J lost 7 bases, V lost 5 bases, and 6 bases had no gene match. Germline V gene lookup returns CDR1 SGHVS and CDR2 FQNEAQ. CDR3 DNA sequence: TGTGCCAGCAGCGTTCAGGGGGCTGTTGAAGCTTTCTTT. It yields the protein CASSVQGAVEAFF.

This clone has more than one count but fewer than ten. The chain combines TRBV19 with TRBJ1-5, with 7 nucleotides matching TRBD1. The V gene end was trimmed by 11 bases and the J gene end by 0 bases; junction bases not matched to a gene: 7. The germline CDR1 and CDR2 sequences are LNHDA and SQIVND (reference sequence). There are 14 residues in the CDR3. CDR3 in DNA: TGTGCCGTGGGACAGCTAGTTAGCAATCAGCCCCAGCATTTT. Protein product: CAVGQLVSNQPQHF.

The chain joins TRBV10-1 to TRBJ1-4, with a tentative D call TRBD1 (5 bases). CDR1 WNHNN and CDR2 SYGVQD come from the germline V gene (reference sequence). The CDR3 is 14 residues long. V was pared by 5 bases and J by 7 bases, with 14 bases between. CDR3 in amino acids: CASSRGGIGEKLFF. CDR3 DNA: TGCGCCAGCAGTCGGGGGGGAATCGGTGAAAAACTGTTTTTT.

V usage is TRBV7-7 and J usage is TRBJ2-7; 7 nucleotides match TRBD2. There are 15 residues in the CDR3. Trimming removed 4 bases from V and 5 bases from J; junction bases left unmatched: 11. Per the germline V gene, CDR1 is SSHAT and CDR2 is FNYEAQ (reference sequence). For the CDR3, the DNA is TGTGCCAGCAGCTCGACTGTAGGGGCGGGGGACGAGCAGTACTTC. Translation: CASSSTVGAGDEQYF.

The CDR3 nucleotides are TGTGCCAGCAGTTTATTTCCCCCGGGACAGGGCTATGGCTACACCTTC. Amino acids: CASSLFPPGQGYGYTF. The V gene is TRBV28, the J gene TRBJ1-2; 9 bases map to TRBD1. Trimming cost V 1 base and J 4 bases; bases outside gene matches: 7. This CDR3 region has 16 residues. Germline CDR1 and CDR2: MDHEN and SYDVKM.

The count of this clone is one. The chain carries TRBV5-1 and TRBJ2-7; 11 nucleotides align to TRBD2. CDR1 and CDR2 (germline): SGHRS, YFSETQ. V shed 4 bases and J 3 bases; nucleotides not matched to a gene: 6. CDR3 length equals 15 residues. The CDR3 sequence is CASSITSGGNYEQYF. The DNA for the CDR3 is TGCGCCAGCAGCATAACTAGCGGGGGTAACTACGAGCAGTACTTC.

This clone has a single count. The chain combines TRBV10-3 with TRBJ2-3; D is ambiguous. Between the trimmed V and J ends, which lost 8 bases and 2 bases, there was a span of 11 bases. Germline V gene sequence: CDR1 ENHRY, CDR2 SYGVKD. CDR3 length: 13 amino acids. CDR3 sequence reads: CAIYSHLTDTQYF. CDR3 coding DNA: TGTGCCATCTACTCCCACCTCACAGATACGCAGTATTTT.

The rearrangement joins TRBV13 to TRBJ1-3, with D uncertain. The CDR3 has 14 residues. Germline values: CDR1 PRHDT, CDR2 FYEKMQ (reference sequence). The V gene lost 6 bases and the J gene lost 4 bases, with 13 bases spanning the gap. The CDR3 region has the DNA TGTGCCAGCAGAACAGCAGTAAAAGGAAACACCATATATTTT. Its protein product is CASRTAVKGNTIYF.

J is TRBJ2-5 and V is TRBV21-1; TRBD2, as called in the table, went unchecked against the DNA. TRBV21-1 is reported as a pseudogene. The CDR3 is 17 residues long. This chain's CDR3 is CASSPSRRGGLRETQYF. The CDR3 nucleotides read TGTGCCAGCAGCCCGAGTAGGCGGGGGGGCCTTAGAGAGACCCAGTACTTC.

This clone was counted a single time. V and J are TRBV29-1 and TRBJ2-5; 7 nucleotides agree with TRBD2. The CDR3 is 14 residues long. Trimming at V came to 3 bases and at J to 5 bases, leaving 9 bases not matched to a gene. Germline loops: CDR1 SQVTM, CDR2 ANQGSEA. The CDR3 here is CSVDVGGGRETQYF. The CDR3 DNA reads TGCAGCGTTGACGTGGGGGGGGGACGGGAGACCCAGTACTTC.

The chain is built from TRBV5-6 and TRBJ2-7, with D uncertain. This CDR3 spans 13 amino acids. The germline V gene encodes CDR1 SGHDT and CDR2 YYEEEE. Trimming shortened V by 0 bases and J by 3 bases, and 7 bases separated the two germline ends. CDR3 in amino acids: CASSLARFYEQYF. The DNA for the CDR3 is TGTGCCAGCAGCTTGGCCAGGTTCTACGAGCAGTACTTC. Full variable domain (missing parts from reference TRBV5-6 and TRBJ2-7): DAGVTQSPTHLIKTRGQQVTLRCSPKSGHDTVSWYQQALGQGPQFIFQYYEEEERQRGNFPDRFSGHQFPNYSSELNVNALLLGDSALYLCASSLARFYEQYFGPGTRLTVT.

The chain employs TRBV7-8 and TRBJ2-2; 14 bases align to TRBD2. Per germline, CDR1 SGHVS and CDR2 FQNEAQ. With V trimmed by 5 bases and J by 3 bases, 8 bases remained unmatched. The CDR3 is 18 amino acids. CDR3 sequence reads: CASSTRLAGGRDTGELFF. The DNA for the CDR3 is TGTGCCAGCAGCACCCGACTAGCGGGGGGGCGGGACACCGGGGAGCTGTTTTTT.

The chain has TRBV11-2 and TRBJ1-2; D might be TRBD1 (5 bases). Per the germline V gene, CDR1 is SGHAT and CDR2 is FQNNGV. This CDR3 spans 14 amino acids. Between the trimmed V and J ends, which lost 5 bases and 4 bases, there was a span of 14 bases. CDR3 in amino acids: CASSLADSPYGYTF. The DNA for the CDR3 is TGTGCCAGCAGCCTAGCAGACAGCCCCTATGGCTACACCTTC.

The chain uses TRBV28 and TRBJ2-7, with TRBD1 matching 8 bases. The ends lost 7 bases at V and 2 bases at J; junction bases unmatched: 4. This CDR3 has 13 amino acids. CDR1 is MDHEN and CDR2 is SYDVKM in the germline V gene. CDR3 in amino acids: CASNGDRTYEQYF. CDR3 sequence (DNA): TGTGCCAGCAACGGGGACAGGACCTACGAGCAGTACTTC. The full variable domain, completed using reference TRBV28 and TRBJ2-7, is DVKVTQSSRYLVKRTGEKVFLECVQDMDHENMFWYRQDPGLGLRLIYFSYDVKMKEKGDIPEGYSVSREKKERFSLILESASTNQTSMYLCASNGDRTYEQYFGPGTRLTVT.

J is TRBJ2-2 and V is TRBV7-7; the match to TRBD1 covers 7 bases. The CDR3 is 14 residues long. V lost 5 bases to trimming and J lost 7 bases; unmatched junction nucleotides: 7. Germline lookup yields CDR1 SSHAT and CDR2 FNYEAQ (reference sequence). The CDR3 here is CASSPDRVGGELFF. The CDR3 DNA sequence: TGTGCCAGCAGCCCCGACAGGGTGGGCGGGGAGCTGTTTTTT.